This T cell receptor beta chain was recovered during a study of naive and memory T cell subsets. Study outcomes and limitations: Diversity fell and Gini index rose from naive through CM, EM, EMRA.

Germline V lookup: CDR1 MNHEY, CDR2 SVGAGI. The CDR3 is 13 residues long. Note on this clonotype: Its antigen is as yet unknown. One junction end disagrees with the germline gene, perhaps due to a read error.

Two oligonucleotides, mixed equimolar, formed the beta constant-region primer covering TRBC1 and TRBC2. In TCRdb, the UMI-ligation and nested PCR reads were re-called with MiXCR into one record per CDR3 protein. The table includes tens of thousands of distinct CDR3 sequences, about an eighth detected once. CMV status came from CD4+ T cell IFNgamma after overnight CMV lysate stimulation of fresh PBMCs. After CD4 positive bead selection, the CD4-negative fraction gave CD8 T cells. Sorting gates: effector memory CD45RA-CD27-, EMRA CD45RA+CD27-. The sample taken for sequencing was effector memory CD4+ T cells from blood. The subset was: effector memory, CD45RA- CD27-. The sequence was collected from a human donor in good health. V and J are TRBV6-5 and TRBJ2-1; D is ambiguous. This chain's CDR3 is CASSYSALNGQFF. The CDR3 nucleotides are TGTGCCAGCAGTTACTCGGCTCTAAATGGGCAGTTCTTC.